A selection of T cell receptor beta chains follows, all from one sample in a study of T cells in Graves' hyperthyroidism and ophthalmopathy. TCRdb itself ran the multiplex PCR reads through MiXCR, one entry per CDR3 protein. The sample has about 640,000 distinct CDR3 sequences; about a fifth are singletons. The sequencing sample was made of blood. Every receptor here comes from a man aged 25-45 years with Graves' ophthalmopathy. Each CDR3 is given with its conserved first and last residue. D genes are given only for firm matches. Expanded clones get a size class; other rows say once, few or many, or leave the size out.

abundance: many
v_gene: TRBV7-2
j_gene: TRBJ2-3
d_gene: TRBD2
CDR3nt: TGTGCCAGCAGCTCCGCTAGCGGGAGGGTAGCAGATACGCAGTATTTT
CDR3aa: CASSSASGRVADTQYF

abundance: few
v_gene: TRBV6-1
j_gene: TRBJ1-3
d_gene: -
CDR3nt: TGTGCCAGCAGTGAGGGCCTAGTGGGAAACACCATATATTTT
CDR3aa: CASSEGLVGNTIYF

abundance: -
v_gene: TRBV20-1
j_gene: TRBJ2-7
d_gene: -
CDR3nt: TGCAGTGCTCCCCGTGCAGGGCGGAGCTCCTACGAGCAGTACTTC
CDR3aa: CSAPRAGRSSYEQYF

abundance: few
v_gene: TRBV11-2
j_gene: TRBJ2-1
d_gene: -
CDR3nt: TGTGCCAGCAGCGGTGGCGTAGGGGCCATCTCCTACAATGAGCAGTTCTTC
CDR3aa: CASSGGVGAISYNEQFF

abundance: -
v_gene: TRBV20-1
j_gene: TRBJ2-5
d_gene: TRBD2
CDR3nt: TGCAGTGCTAGTATAGCGGGGCCAGGAGAGACCCAGTACTTC
CDR3aa: CSASIAGPGETQYF

abundance: -
v_gene: TRBV28
j_gene: TRBJ1-6
d_gene: -
CDR3nt: TGTGCCAGCAGTCCTCCCAATAATTCACCCCTCCACTTT
CDR3aa: CASSPPNNSPLHF

abundance: many
v_gene: TRBV2
j_gene: TRBJ1-1
d_gene: TRBD1
CDR3nt: TGTGCCAGCAGGCCTCGACAGGGGGTGGGGACTGAAGCTTTCTTT
CDR3aa: CASRPRQGVGTEAFF

abundance: few
v_gene: TRBV28
j_gene: TRBJ1-4
d_gene: -
CDR3nt: TGTGCCAGCAGTTCCCCCGGGTCAACTAATGAAAAACTGTTTTTT
CDR3aa: CASSSPGSTNEKLFF

abundance: -
v_gene: TRBV6-1
j_gene: TRBJ2-3
d_gene: -
CDR3nt: TGTGCCAGCAGTGAATGGGCACAGAGGGGGTATTTT
CDR3aa: CASSEWAQRGYF

abundance: many
v_gene: TRBV20-1
j_gene: TRBJ2-5
d_gene: TRBD1
CDR3nt: TGCAGTGCTAGTCAAGTCTTAAAAGGACAGGGGAGGACCCAGTACTTC
CDR3aa: CSASQVLKGQGRTQYF

abundance: -
v_gene: TRBV29-1
j_gene: TRBJ2-1
d_gene: TRBD2
CDR3nt: TGCAGCGGTGTTAGCGGGCGGAATGAGCAGTTCTTC
CDR3aa: CSGVSGRNEQFF

abundance: many
v_gene: TRBV3-1
j_gene: TRBJ1-1
d_gene: TRBD1
CDR3nt: TGTGCCAGCAGCCAAGGTGAAGGACAGGGGGCTTTCTTT
CDR3aa: CASSQGEGQGAFF

abundance: -
v_gene: TRBV29-1
j_gene: TRBJ1-1
d_gene: TRBD1
CDR3nt: TGCAGCGCTACAGGGGTCTCGAAGGACACTGAAGCTTTCTTT
CDR3aa: CSATGVSKDTEAFF

abundance: many
v_gene: TRBV2
j_gene: TRBJ2-3
d_gene: -
CDR3nt: TGTGCCAGCAGTGAAGGGCAGGGCGCAGATACGCAGTATTTT
CDR3aa: CASSEGQGADTQYF

abundance: -
v_gene: TRBV10-3
j_gene: TRBJ2-7
d_gene: -
CDR3nt: TGTGCCATCAGTGGTGGCAGCTCCTACGAGCAGTACTTC
CDR3aa: CAISGGSSYEQYF

abundance: few
v_gene: TRBV7-9
j_gene: TRBJ2-7
d_gene: -
CDR3nt: TGTGCCAGCAGCTTTTCTAACTCCTACGAGCAGTACTTC
CDR3aa: CASSFSNSYEQYF

abundance: -
v_gene: TRBV6-5
j_gene: TRBJ2-7
d_gene: TRBD1
CDR3nt: TGTGCCAGCAGTTCTCAGGGGGCAGGGATCCACGAGCAGTACTTC
CDR3aa: CASSSQGAGIHEQYF